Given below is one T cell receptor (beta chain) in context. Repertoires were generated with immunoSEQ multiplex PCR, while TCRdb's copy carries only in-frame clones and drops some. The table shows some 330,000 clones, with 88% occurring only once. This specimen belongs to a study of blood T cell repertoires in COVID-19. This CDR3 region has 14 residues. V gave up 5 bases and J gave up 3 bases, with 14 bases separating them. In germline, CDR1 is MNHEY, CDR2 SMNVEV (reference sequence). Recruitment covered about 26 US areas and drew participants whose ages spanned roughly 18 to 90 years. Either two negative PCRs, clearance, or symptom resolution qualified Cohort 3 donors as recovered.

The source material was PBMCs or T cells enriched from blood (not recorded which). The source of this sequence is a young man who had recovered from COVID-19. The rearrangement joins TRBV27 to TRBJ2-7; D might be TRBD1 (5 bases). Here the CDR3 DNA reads TGTGCCAGCAGTCCAAGACGGACACGCTACGAGCAGTACTTC. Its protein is CASSPRRTRYEQYF.